This TCR beta chain was profiled in a study of blood T cell repertoires in COVID-19. About the study: From the United States, Italy and Spain came samples of acute and convalescent COVID-19. Nucleic acid was either cDNA or gDNA, and it came from T cells, B-cell-depleted T cells, or PBMCs.

Patients at the Seattle site were enrolled during active infection and followed longitudinally. Original data processing: How many nucleated cells were present was estimated from reference gene primer amplification. The protocol was immunoSEQ multiplex PCR, while the TCRdb copy is restricted to in-frame clones and leaves out a portion. D and trimming come from the DNA, and the V and J calls and clone size come from that table. The repertoire includes about 220,000 clones, 65% to 90% of them detected once, and about 2.4% sits in the top ten. Sequences were obtained from peripheral blood. The TCR sequence derives from a woman aged 70-85 years with COVID-19, enrolled during active disease.

Here the CDR3 DNA reads TGTGCCAGTTACCTGGACAGGGGCTCTGGAAACACCATATATTTT. Protein sequence: CASYLDRGSGNTIYF. The chain carries TRBV6-5 and TRBJ1-3, with 9 positions matching TRBD1. The CDR3 runs to 15 residues. Germline-derived CDR1 and CDR2 are MNHEY and SVGAGI. The V and J ends lost 9 bases and 0 bases, in that order; junction bases with no gene match: 6.